The clone carrying this T cell receptor beta chain was seen a single time. The method was immunoSEQ multiplex PCR; TCRdb's version includes in-frame clones alone and lacks a portion of them. The sample includes about 210,000 clones, 80% to 90% of them seen just once. This entry comes from a study of blood T cell repertoires in COVID-19. Overall study: Acute-phase and convalescent COVID-19 samples originated in the United States, Italy and Spain.

The clonotype was recovered from a man in his 60s who had recovered from COVID-19. Sequenced: peripheral blood.

CDR3: CASSAGMGGMGEKLFF. CDR3 DNA: TGTGCCAGCAGCGCGGGAATGGGAGGGATGGGTGAAAAACTGTTTTTT. The V call is TRBV9, the J call TRBJ1-4; no clear D gene. There are 16 residues in the CDR3. V was trimmed by 3 bases and J by 7 bases, leaving 19 bases between them. Germline V gene data show CDR1 as SGDLS and CDR2 as YYNGEE.